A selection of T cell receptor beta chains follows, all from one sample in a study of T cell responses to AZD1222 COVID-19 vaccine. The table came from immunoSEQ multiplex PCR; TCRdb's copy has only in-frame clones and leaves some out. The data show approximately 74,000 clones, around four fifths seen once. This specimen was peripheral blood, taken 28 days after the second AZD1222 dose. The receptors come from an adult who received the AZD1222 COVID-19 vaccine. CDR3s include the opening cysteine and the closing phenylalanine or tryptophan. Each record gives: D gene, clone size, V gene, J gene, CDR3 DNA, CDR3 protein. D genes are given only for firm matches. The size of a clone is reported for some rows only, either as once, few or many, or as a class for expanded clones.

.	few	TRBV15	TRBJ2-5	TGTGCCACCAGCAGGGACGGGGGCGGAGGAGAGACCCAGTACTTC	CATSRDGGGGETQYF
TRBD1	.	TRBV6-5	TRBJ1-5	TGTGCCAGCAGCAGGGGGCGGGAAAGCAATCAGCCCCAGCATTTT	CASSRGRESNQPQHF
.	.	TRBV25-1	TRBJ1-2	TGTGCCAGCAGTGAGATCTATGGCTACACCTTC	CASSEIYGYTF
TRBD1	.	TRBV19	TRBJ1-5	TGTGCCAGTAGCATCCTCAGGGACAGGGGGACCTTTGGCAATCAGCCCCAGCATTTT	CASSILRDRGTFGNQPQHF
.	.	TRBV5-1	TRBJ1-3	TGCGCCAGCAGCTATTTAGGGGAAACCATATATTTT	CASSYLGETIYF
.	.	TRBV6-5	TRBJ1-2	TGTGCCAGCGGGGCAGCTACTAACTATGGCTACACCTTC	CASGAATNYGYTF
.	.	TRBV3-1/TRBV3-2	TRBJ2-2	TGTGCCAGCAGCCAAGGGGAGAACACCGGGGAGCTGTTTTTT	CASSQGENTGELFF
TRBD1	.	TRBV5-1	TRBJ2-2	TGCGCCAGCAGCGTACAGGGGTCGGACACCGGGGAGCTGTTTTTT	CASSVQGSDTGELFF
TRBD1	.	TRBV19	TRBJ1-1	TGTGCCAGTAGTATCAGGGGACAGGGGAACACTGAAGCTTTCTTT	CASSIRGQGNTEAFF
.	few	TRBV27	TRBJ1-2	TGTGCCAGCAGTTTATTGGGGGGTAAGGATGGCTACACCTTC	CASSLLGGKDGYTF
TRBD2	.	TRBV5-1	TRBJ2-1	TGCGCCAGCAGCTTGGAGGCGGGACTAGCATATGAGCAGTTCTTC	CASSLEAGLAYEQFF
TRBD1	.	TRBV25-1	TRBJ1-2	TGTGCCAGCAGTTTAACAGGGGGCGGGGATGGCTACACCTTC	CASSLTGGGDGYTF
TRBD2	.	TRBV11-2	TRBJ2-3	TGTGCCAGCAGCTCCCCGCGGGGGGGCTTCGGAGATACGCAGTATTTT	CASSSPRGGFGDTQYF
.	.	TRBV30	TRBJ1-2	TGTGCCTGGAGACCGGGCGAAATCTTCTATGGCTACACCTTC	CAWRPGEIFYGYTF
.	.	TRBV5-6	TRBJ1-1	TGTGCCAGCAGCTTCCCGGGTTGGACTGAAGCTTTCTTT	CASSFPGWTEAFF
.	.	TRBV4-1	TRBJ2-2	TGCGCCAGCAGCCAACACGGAGGGGAGCTGTTTTTT	CASSQHGGELFF
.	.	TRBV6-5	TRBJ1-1	TGTGCCAGCGGGGCGGGGGTAAACACTGAAGCTTTCTTT	CASGAGVNTEAFF
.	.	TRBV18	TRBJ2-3	TGTGCCAGCTCACCACCTCTGGGGTCAGATACGCAGTATTTT	CASSPPLGSDTQYF
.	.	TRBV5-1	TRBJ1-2	TGCGCCAGCAGCTCCGCCGCCCCTTCTAATGGCTACACCTTC	CASSSAAPSNGYTF
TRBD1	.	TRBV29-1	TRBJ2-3	TGCAGCGTCCCGAGCACAGAGGACAGGGAGATCGCAGATACGCAGTATTTT	CSVPSTEDREIADTQYF
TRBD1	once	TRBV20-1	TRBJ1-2	TGCAGTGCTAGTGAATGGACAGGGAGCTATGGCTACACCTTC	CSASEWTGSYGYTF
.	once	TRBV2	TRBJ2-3	TGTGCCAGCAAAGACTGGGATTACACAGATACGCAGTATTTT	CASKDWDYTDTQYF
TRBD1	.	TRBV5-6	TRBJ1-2	TGTGCCAGCAGCTTGGTAACAGGGGGCGGGTATGGCTACACCTTC	CASSLVTGGGYGYTF